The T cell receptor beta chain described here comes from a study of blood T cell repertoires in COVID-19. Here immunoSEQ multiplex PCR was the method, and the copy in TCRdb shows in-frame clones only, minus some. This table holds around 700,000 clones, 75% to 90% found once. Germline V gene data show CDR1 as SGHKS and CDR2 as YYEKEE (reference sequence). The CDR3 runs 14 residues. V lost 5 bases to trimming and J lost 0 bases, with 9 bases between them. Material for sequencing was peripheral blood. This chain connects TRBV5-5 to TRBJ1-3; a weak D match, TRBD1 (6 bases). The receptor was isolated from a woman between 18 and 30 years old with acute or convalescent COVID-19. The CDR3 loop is CASSAGASGNTIYF. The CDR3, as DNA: TGTGCCAGCAGTGCGGGGGCCTCTGGAAACACCATATATTTT.